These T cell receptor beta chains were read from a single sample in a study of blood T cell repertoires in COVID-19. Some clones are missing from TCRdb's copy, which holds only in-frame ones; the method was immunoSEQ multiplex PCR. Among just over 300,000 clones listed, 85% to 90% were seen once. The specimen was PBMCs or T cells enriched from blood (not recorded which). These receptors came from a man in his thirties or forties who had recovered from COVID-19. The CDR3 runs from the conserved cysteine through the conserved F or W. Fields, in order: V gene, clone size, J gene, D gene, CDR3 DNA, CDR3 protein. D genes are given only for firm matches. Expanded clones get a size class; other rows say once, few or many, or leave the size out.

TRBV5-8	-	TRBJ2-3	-	TGTGCCAGCAGCCCGCAGGGAACAGATACGCAGTATTTT	CASSPQGTDTQYF
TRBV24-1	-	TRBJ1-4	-	TGTGCCACCAGTGACCCATCGGGGGGGGAAAATGAAAAACTGTTTTTT	CATSDPSGGENEKLFF
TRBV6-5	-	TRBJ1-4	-	TGTGCCAGCAAACCCACAGGGCTCTTCGTAGGAAAACTGTTTTTT	CASKPTGLFVGKLFF
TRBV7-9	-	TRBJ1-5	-	TGTGCCAGCAGTCGCCCGGGTAGCAATCAGCCCCAGCATTTT	CASSRPGSNQPQHF
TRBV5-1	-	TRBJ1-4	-	TGCGCCAGCAGACCGGGGGGGAGTGAAAAACTGTTTTTT	CASRPGGSEKLFF
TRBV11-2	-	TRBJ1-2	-	TGTGCCAGCAGCCTCTACTTCGGCTACACCTTC	CASSLYFGYTF
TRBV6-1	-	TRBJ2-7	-	TGTGCCAGCAGTGACGTCTACGAGCAGTACTTC	CASSDVYEQYF
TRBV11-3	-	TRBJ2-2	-	TGTGCCAGCAGCTACGCGGGGGCCACCGGGGAGCTGTTTTTT	CASSYAGATGELFF
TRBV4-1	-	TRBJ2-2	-	TGCGCCAGCAGCCAAGAAAGAGAGGTCCGTGCGCTGTTTTTT	CASSQEREVRALFF
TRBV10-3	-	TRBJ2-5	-	TGTGCCATCAGTGGGGACTTAAGCCAAGAGACCCAGTACTTC	CAISGDLSQETQYF
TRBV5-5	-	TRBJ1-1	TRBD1	TGTGCCAGCAGCGCGACTCGACAGGGCATCACTGAAGCTTTCTTT	CASSATRQGITEAFF
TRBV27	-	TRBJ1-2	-	TGTGCCAGCAGTTTTCTTTCGGGGGGCCTCTATGGCTACACCTTC	CASSFLSGGLYGYTF
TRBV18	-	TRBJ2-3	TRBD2	TGTGCCAGCTCACCAGGAGGGAGGGCCGGGGCAGATACGCAGTATTTT	CASSPGGRAGADTQYF
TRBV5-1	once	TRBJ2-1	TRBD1	TGCGCCAGCAGCCCGCAATCGCCGGGACAGACCAACAATGAGCAGTTCTTC	CASSPQSPGQTNNEQFF
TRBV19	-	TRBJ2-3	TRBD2	TGTGCCAGTAGGCGGGGGAGCACAGATACGCAGTATTTT	CASRRGSTDTQYF
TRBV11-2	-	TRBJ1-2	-	TGTGCCAGCAGTGAACGAATTACAGGGAACTATGGCTACACCTTC	CASSERITGNYGYTF
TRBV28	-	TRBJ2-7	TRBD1	TGTGCCAGCAGTCCGAACCGGGACAGCGATCTCTACGAGCAGTACTTC	CASSPNRDSDLYEQYF
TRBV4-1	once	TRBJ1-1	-	TGCGCCAGCAGCCAAGGGCAGGGGATAAACACTGAAGCTTTCTTT	CASSQGQGINTEAFF
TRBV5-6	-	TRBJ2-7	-	TGTGCCAGCAGCCTCGGCCAGGTGATCGAGCAGTACTTC	CASSLGQVIEQYF
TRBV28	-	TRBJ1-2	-	TGTGCCAGCGGCTACCAGGGATCCTATGGCTACACCTTC	CASGYQGSYGYTF
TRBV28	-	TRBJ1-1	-	TGTGCCAGCCATCTCCCCAGGGGCACTGAAGCTTTCTTT	CASHLPRGTEAFF
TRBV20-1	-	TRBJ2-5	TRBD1	TGCAGTGCTAGTGGGACAGGGGAAGAGACCCAGTACTTC	CSASGTGEETQYF
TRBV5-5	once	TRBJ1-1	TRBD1	TGTGCCAGCAGCTCGAGGACAGGGGGCATCAGTGAAGCTTTCTTT	CASSSRTGGISEAFF
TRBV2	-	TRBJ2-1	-	TGTGCCAGCAGTGGCAGCGGGTTCTACAATGAGCAGTTCTTC	CASSGSGFYNEQFF
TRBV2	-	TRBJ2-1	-	TGTGCCAGCAGGCGGGACAGTAACAATGAGCAGTTCTTC	CASRRDSNNEQFF
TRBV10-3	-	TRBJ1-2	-	TGTGCCATCAGTGAGTCGGTTCAGGTCAGGAACTATGGCTACACCTTC	CAISESVQVRNYGYTF
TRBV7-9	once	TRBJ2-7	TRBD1	TGTGCCAGCAGCCCCCGAGGGACAGGGGTCTACGAGCAGTACTTC	CASSPRGTGVYEQYF
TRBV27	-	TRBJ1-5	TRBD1	TGTGCCAGCAGTTCACAGGGGGAGGGGCCCCAGCATTTT	CASSSQGEGPQHF
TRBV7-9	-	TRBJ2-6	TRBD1	TGTGCCAGCAGCCGGACAGGGGCATACTCTGGGGCCAACGTCCTGACTTTC	CASSRTGAYSGANVLTF
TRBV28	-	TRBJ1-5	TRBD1	TGTGCCAGCATAGCAGGGGGCGCGGGCAATCAGCCCCAGCATTTT	CASIAGGAGNQPQHF
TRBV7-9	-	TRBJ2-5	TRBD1	TGTGCCAGCACCCCGGACAGGGCCGGTTGGGAGACCCAGTACTTC	CASTPDRAGWETQYF
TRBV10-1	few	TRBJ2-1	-	TGCGCCAGCACCCCGGACTATCGACATGAGCAGTTCTTC	CASTPDYRHEQFF
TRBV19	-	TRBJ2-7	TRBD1	TGTGCCAGTAGCGAGGGACAGGGTGGGGAGCAGTACTTC	CASSEGQGGEQYF
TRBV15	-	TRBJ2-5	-	TGTGCCACCAGCAGAGATCGAGAGACCCAGTACTTC	CATSRDRETQYF
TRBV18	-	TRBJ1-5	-	TGTGCCAGCTCAACGAGACAGACCGATCAGCCCCAGCATTTT	CASSTRQTDQPQHF
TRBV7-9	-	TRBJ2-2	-	TGTGCCAGCAGCTTACCGACGCGGAGGAGGGAGCTGTTTTTT	CASSLPTRRRELFF
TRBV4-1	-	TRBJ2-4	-	TGCGCCAGCAGCCAAGAGAGCGGTGTCATTCAGTACTTC	CASSQESGVIQYF
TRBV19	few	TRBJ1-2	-	TGTGCCAGTAGTACCCCCGGGGGAGCTAACTATGGCTACACCTTC	CASSTPGGANYGYTF
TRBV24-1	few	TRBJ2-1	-	TGTGCCACCAGTGATCCGGGTCGAAACAATGAGCAGTTCTTC	CATSDPGRNNEQFF
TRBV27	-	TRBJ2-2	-	TGTGCCAGCAGTTTTCAGAACACCGGGGAGCTGTTTTTT	CASSFQNTGELFF
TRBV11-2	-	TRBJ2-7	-	TGTGCCAGCAGCTTCCCCACAGGGTTCGGTGAGCAGTACTTC	CASSFPTGFGEQYF
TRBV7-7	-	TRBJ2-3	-	TGTGCTAGCAGCTTTGGCTCCACAGATACGCAGTATTTT	CASSFGSTDTQYF
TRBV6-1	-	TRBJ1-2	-	TGTGCCAGCAGAGAAGGACAGATCAGGGATGGCTACACCTTC	CASREGQIRDGYTF
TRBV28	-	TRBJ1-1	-	TGTGCCAGCACCGCGGGGGGGAACACTGAAGCTTTCTTT	CASTAGGNTEAFF
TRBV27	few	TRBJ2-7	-	TGTGCCAGCAGCGACAGGCCGGGCCCCTACGAGCAGTACTTC	CASSDRPGPYEQYF